This T cell receptor beta chain was captured by sequencing in a study of CD8 T cells in Susac syndrome. The CD8+ and CD4+ T cells were negatively isolated, with the TEMRA cells enriched by FACS. With random hexamers, 0.5 to 1 ug RNA was reverse transcribed. TCRdb reprocessed the immunoSEQ multiplex PCR reads via MiXCR and lists one record per CDR3 protein. The data show approximately 210,000 distinct CDR3 sequences, about 95% seen once. V trimming: 12 bases; J trimming: 1 base; junction bases outside the gene matches: 10. Germline values: CDR1 KGHDR, CDR2 SFDVKD. This CDR3 region has 15 residues. This TCR was sampled from a human donor with multiple sclerosis. Input material: CD4+ T cells from PBMCs. J is TRBJ2-3 and V is TRBV24-1; 9 bases line up with TRBD1. The CDR3 bases are TGTGCCCCCCGTGGGACAGGGATGGGCACAGATACGCAGTATTTT. It encodes CAPRGTGMGTDTQYF.